A single sample is the source of the 2 T cell receptor beta chains below, sequenced in a study of blood T cell repertoires in COVID-19. This table comes from immunoSEQ multiplex PCR, and its TCRdb copy is limited to in-frame clones, with some not included. Among around 70,000 clones listed, roughly 87% were seen once. Sequences were obtained from peripheral blood. Receptors originate from an elderly woman with active or convalescent COVID-19.

This clone was counted a single time. The J gene is TRBJ2-5, the V gene TRBV28; maybe TRBD2 (5 bases). Looked up from germline, CDR1 is MDHEN and CDR2 is SYDVKM. V gave up 4 bases and J gave up 3 bases, with 6 bases separating them. This CDR3 comprises 12 residues. Here the CDR3 DNA reads TGTGCCAGCAGTTCCGGGAAAGAGACCCAGTACTTC. It translates to CASSSGKETQYF.

The chain has TRBV10-3 and TRBJ1-6; D is unclear. The V gene lost 8 bases and the J gene lost 6 bases, with 14 bases spanning the gap. The CDR3 sequence is 14 residues long. The germline gives CDR1 ENHRY, CDR2 SYGVKD. The CDR3 DNA sequence: TGTGCCATCCGTGGAGAGCCCGGTAATTCACCCCTCCACTTT. The encoded protein is CAIRGEPGNSPLHF.